The 24 T cell receptor beta chains reported below all come from one sample, sequenced in a study of blood T cell repertoires in COVID-19. Some clones are missing from TCRdb's copy, which holds only in-frame ones; the method was immunoSEQ multiplex PCR. The data show about 140,000 clones, 65% to 80% seen once. Sequenced material: peripheral blood. Source of these receptors: a man between 50 and 59 years old with acute or convalescent COVID-19.

V and J are TRBV6-2 or TRBV6-3 and TRBJ2-2; no clear D gene. The germline V gene has CDR1 MNHEY and CDR2 SVGEGT. The CDR3 spans 17 residues. V lost 3 bases, J lost 0 bases, and 14 bases lay in between. The CDR3 DNA follows: TGTGCCAGCAGTTATGGAGCGCATATCACGAACACCGGGGAGCTGTTTTTT. Its translation is CASSYGAHITNTGELFF.

This clone was observed a single time. The CDR3 DNA reads as TGCGCCAGCAGCGGCGACCGGGACAGGGGGCTTAGCTACGAGCAGTACTTC. It encodes CASSGDRDRGLSYEQYF. This chain joins TRBV5-1 and TRBJ2-7; 12 positions match TRBD1. Germline lookup yields CDR1 SGHRS and CDR2 YFSETQ. J was trimmed by 3 bases and V by 4 bases; bases with no gene match: 11. The CDR3 length is 17 residues.

V gene TRBV25-1 combines with J gene TRBJ1-3; the match to TRBD1 covers 7 bases. Germline V gene sequence: CDR1 MGHDK, CDR2 SYGVNS. The CDR3 totals 14 residues. V gave up 6 bases and J gave up 4 bases; unmatched junction bases: 6. CDR3 residues: CASSPDRVGNTIYF. The CDR3 DNA follows: TGTGCCAGCAGCCCTGACAGGGTGGGAAACACCATATATTTT.

The chain joins TRBV6-5 to TRBJ1-2, with TRBD1 matching 12 bases. V shed 8 bases, J shed 13 bases, and the junction held 8 bases outside the gene matches. Looked up from germline, CDR1 is MNHEY and CDR2 is SVGAGI. The length of the CDR3 is 12 residues. CDR3 residues: CASVLGQGASTF. The CDR3 DNA sequence: TGTGCCAGCGTCTTGGGACAGGGGGCTTCCACCTTC.

This chain connects TRBV7-4 to TRBJ1-6; 8 bases agree with TRBD1. Trimming at V came to 9 bases and at J to 5 bases, leaving 9 bases not matched to a gene. The CDR3 runs 15 residues. Germline CDR1 is SGHVT and CDR2 is SQSDAQ. The CDR3 DNA reads as TGTGCCAGTAGTCGGGGCAGGGGGCATAATTCACCCCTCCACTTT. As protein: CASSRGRGHNSPLHF.

The gene calls are TRBV2 and TRBJ2-1; 11 positions match TRBD1. With V trimmed by 5 bases and J by 7 bases, 7 bases remained unmatched. Looked up from germline, CDR1 is SNHLY and CDR2 is FYNNEI. CDR3 size: 15 residues. Here the CDR3 DNA reads TGTGCCAGCAGTCAAGGACAGGGGGCGTTAAATGAGCAGTTCTTC. Translating gives CASSQGQGALNEQFF.

The rearrangement joins TRBV6-6 to TRBJ2-7; TRBD1 matches 9 bases. CDR1 is MNHNY, CDR2 SVGAGI, per germline (reference sequence). The CDR3 spans 15 residues. The ends lost 5 bases at V and 5 bases at J; junction bases unmatched: 10. CDR3 nucleotide sequence: TGTGCCAGCAGTGGGTCCGGGACAGGGTACGACGAGCAGTACGTC. Its translation: CASSGSGTGYDEQYV.

As to this clone: Just one base apart from a much larger clone, this may be a read error. The gene calls are TRBV5-4 and TRBJ1-1; possible D gene TRBD1, 5 bases. The CDR3 has 13 residues. Per the germline V gene, CDR1 is SGHNT and CDR2 is YYREEE (reference sequence). Trimming left V 2 bases short and J 4 bases short, with 9 bases between. The CDR3: CASSFGGTTEAFF. The DNA of the CDR3 is TGTGCCAGCAGCTTTGGAGGGACCACTGAAGCTTTCTTT.

V gene TRBV9 combines with J gene TRBJ1-1; a weak D match, TRBD1 (5 bases). Trimming left V 2 bases short and J 4 bases short, with 15 bases between. Germline V lookup: CDR1 SGDLS, CDR2 YYNGEE. The CDR3 spans 15 residues. Written as DNA, the CDR3 is TGTGCCAGCAGCGTGCAGTGGGGGGGATTCACTGAAGCTTTCTTT. The encoded protein is CASSVQWGGFTEAFF.

V and J are TRBV12-5 and TRBJ2-5; 7 nucleotides match TRBD2. Looked up from germline, CDR1 is LGHNT and CDR2 is FRNRAP. The length of the CDR3 is 17 residues. After removal of 6 bases from V and 4 bases from J, the junction contained 17 bases not matched to a gene. The CDR3 here is CASGRGEGTGEVETQYF. CDR3 coding DNA: TGTGCTAGTGGCCGAGGGGAGGGTACCGGGGAGGTAGAGACCCAGTACTTC.

The chain's CDR3 is CAISADRDTGELFF. The CDR3 nucleotides are TGTGCCATCAGCGCAGACAGAGACACCGGGGAGCTGTTTTTT. The rearrangement uses TRBV10-3 and TRBJ2-2; D perhaps matches TRBD1 (5 bases). From germline, CDR1 is ENHRY and CDR2 SYGVKD. This CDR3 has 14 residues. Trimming cost V 6 bases and J 3 bases, with 11 bases left between them.

The V gene is TRBV30, the J gene TRBJ1-5; the match to TRBD1 covers 9 bases. This CDR3 is 13 amino acids long. After removal of 7 bases from V and 7 bases from J, the junction contained 8 bases not matched to a gene. CDR1 and CDR2 (germline): GTSNPN, SVGIG (reference sequence). The CDR3, as DNA: TGTGCCTCCGGACAGGGGCGGGGGCAGCCCCAGCATTTT. This codes for CASGQGRGQPQHF. Full variable domain (missing parts from reference TRBV30 and TRBJ1-5): SQTIHQWPATLVQPVGSPLSLECTVEGTSNPNLYWYRQAAGRGLQLLFYSVGIGQISSEVPQNLSASRPQDRQFILSSKKLLLSDSGFYLCASGQGRGQPQHFGDGTRLSIL.

This clone has only a few counts. The rearrangement links TRBV5-6 to TRBJ1-6; TRBD1 matches 8 bases. V lost 4 bases and J lost 10; bases outside the gene matches: 7. The length of the CDR3 is 14 residues. Germline V lookup: CDR1 SGHDT, CDR2 YYEEEE. The CDR3 DNA follows: TGTGCCAGCAGCCCAGGGGGCATTAGGTCACCCCTCCACTTT. Translated, it gives CASSPGGIRSPLHF.

The rearrangement joins TRBV12-3 or TRBV12-4 to TRBJ1-2; a possible D gene is TRBD1 (5 bases). This CDR3 region has 13 residues. With 3 bases removed from V and 12 bases from J, the gap between germline ends came to 17 bases. The CDR3 bases are TGTGCCAGCAGTTTTCGGACAAGGGGAGGAGACACCTTC. Translated: CASSFRTRGGDTF.

This clone was detected once. The chain joins TRBV6-2 or TRBV6-3 to TRBJ1-5; the D gene is possibly TRBD1 (6 bases). This CDR3 has 17 residues. The V end lost 5 bases, the J end lost 1 base, and 18 bases lay between the germline ends. CDR1 and CDR2 from the germline V gene are MNHEY and SVGEGT. The CDR3 spells CASSGDSGHPSNQPQHF. The CDR3 DNA is TGTGCCAGCAGTGGAGACTCGGGACACCCAAGCAATCAGCCCCAGCATTTT.

In this sample, this clone turned up a few times. The chain uses TRBV20-1 and TRBJ2-5; tentative D call: TRBD1 (5 bases). Germline values: CDR1 DFQATT, CDR2 SNEGSKA (reference sequence). Trimming removed 1 base at V and 7 bases at J, with 7 bases between. This CDR3 spans 11 amino acids. Here the CDR3 DNA reads TGCAGTGCTAGAGTAAGGGGGACCCAGTACTTC. It specifies CSARVRGTQYF.

The chain uses TRBV6-4 and TRBJ2-2; D is possibly TRBD2 (6 bases). The CDR3 sequence is 16 residues long. Germline CDR1 MRHNA, CDR2 SNTAGT. Trimming stripped 0 bases from V and 0 bases from J, with 8 bases between. CDR3 loop: CASSDSGTSNTGELFF. CDR3 DNA: TGTGCCAGCAGTGACTCGGGGACTTCGAACACCGGGGAGCTGTTTTTT.

This clone was observed once. The chain joins TRBV6-5 to TRBJ2-1; TRBD1 aligns across 8 bases. Trimming at V came to 7 bases and at J to 3 bases, leaving 8 bases not matched to a gene. In germline, CDR1 is MNHEY, CDR2 SVGAGI. The CDR3 covers 15 residues. CDR3 bases: TGTGCCAGCACCACGTACACAGGGGGCTACAATGAGCAGTTCTTC. Encoded protein: CASTTYTGGYNEQFF.

This sequence joins TRBV30 and TRBJ1-6; 9 bases map to TRBD1. V trimming: 8 bases; J trimming: 10 bases; junction bases outside the gene matches: 15. The V gene's germline CDR1 is GTSNPN and CDR2 SVGIG (reference sequence). The CDR3 is 15 residues long. DNA for the CDR3: TGTGCCGGGAACAAGCCGGGACAGGGTAGGTCACCCCTCCACTTT. It translates to CAGNKPGQGRSPLHF.

This chain connects TRBV12-5 to TRBJ1-2, with D maybe TRBD1 (6 bases). CDR3 length: 15 residues. Per germline, CDR1 LGHNT and CDR2 FRNRAP. The V end was cut by 6 bases, the J end by 2 bases, with 16 bases between. The CDR3, as DNA: TGTGCTAGTGGAATTCGGGCAGGGGAAAACTATGGCTACACCTTC. Translating gives CASGIRAGENYGYTF. The full variable domain, rest sourced from reference TRBV12-5 and TRBJ1-2, is DARVTQTPRHKVTEMGQEVTMRCQPILGHNTVFWYRQTMMQGLELLAYFRNRAPLDDSGMPKDRFSAEMPDATLATLKIQPSEPRDSAVYFCASGIRAGENYGYTFGSGTRLTVV.

This chain joins TRBV5-6 and TRBJ2-6, with a possible D match to TRBD1 (6 bases). V lost 4 bases to trimming and J lost 4 bases, with 12 bases between them. CDR1 is SGHDT and CDR2 is YYEEEE in the germline V gene. The CDR3 totals 15 residues. In nucleotides, the CDR3 is TGTGCCAGCAGCACTACAGGGACCGGGGCCAACGTCCTGACTTTC. It yields the protein CASSTTGTGANVLTF.

V gene TRBV19 combines with J gene TRBJ2-4, with D uncertain. The CDR3 consists of 14 residues. Germline loops: CDR1 LNHDA, CDR2 SQIVND (reference sequence). Trimming removed 1 base from V and 3 bases from J, with 7 bases in between. Written as DNA, the CDR3 is TGTGCCAGTAGTATAGGGCCAGGCAAAAACATTCAGTACTTC. Its protein is CASSIGPGKNIQYF. Full variable domain (outside the CDR3, taken from reference TRBV19 and TRBJ2-4): DGGITQSPKYLFRKEGQNVTLSCEQNLNHDAMYWYRQDPGQGLRLIYYSQIVNDFQKGDIAEGYSVSREKKESFPLTVTSAQKNPTAFYLCASSIGPGKNIQYFGAGTRLSVL.

The chain has TRBV5-1 and TRBJ1-1; 8 bases map to TRBD1. This CDR3 is 17 amino acids long. Germline V gene lookup returns CDR1 SGHRS and CDR2 YFSETQ. The J segment lost 0 bases and the V segment lost 1 base, leaving 8 bases of the junction unmatched. The CDR3 loop is CASSLQETGVMNTEAFF. CDR3 DNA sequence: TGCGCCAGCAGCTTGCAGGAGACAGGGGTCATGAACACTGAAGCTTTCTTT.

This rearrangement joins TRBV19 to TRBJ1-1; D gene ambiguous. The CDR3 consists of 14 residues. Trimming left V 3 bases short and J 3 bases short, with 11 bases between. Per the germline V gene, CDR1 is LNHDA and CDR2 is SQIVND (reference sequence). CDR3 nucleotides: TGTGCCAGTAGTATTCCACTTCGTTACACTGAAGCTTTCTTT. Its translation: CASSIPLRYTEAFF.